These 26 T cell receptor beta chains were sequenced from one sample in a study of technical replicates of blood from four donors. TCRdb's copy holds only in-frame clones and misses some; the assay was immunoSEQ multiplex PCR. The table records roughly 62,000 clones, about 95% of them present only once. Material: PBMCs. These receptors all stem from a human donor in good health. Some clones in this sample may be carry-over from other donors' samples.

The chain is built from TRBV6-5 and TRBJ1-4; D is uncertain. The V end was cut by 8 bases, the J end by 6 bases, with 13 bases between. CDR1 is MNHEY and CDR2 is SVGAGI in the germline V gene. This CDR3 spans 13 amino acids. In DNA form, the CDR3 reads TGTGCCAGCTCCCGCGGGTTTGATGAAAAACTGTTTTTT. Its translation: CASSRGFDEKLFF.

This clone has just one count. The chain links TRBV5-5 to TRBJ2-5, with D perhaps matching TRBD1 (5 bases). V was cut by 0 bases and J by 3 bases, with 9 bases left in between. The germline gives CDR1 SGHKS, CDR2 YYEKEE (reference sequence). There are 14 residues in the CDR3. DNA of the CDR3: TGTGCCAGCAGCTTGGTCCCAGGGAAAGAGACCCAGTACTTC. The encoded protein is CASSLVPGKETQYF.

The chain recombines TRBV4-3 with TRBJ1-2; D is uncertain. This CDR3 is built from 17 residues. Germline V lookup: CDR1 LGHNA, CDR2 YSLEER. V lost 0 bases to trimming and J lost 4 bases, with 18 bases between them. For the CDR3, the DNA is TGCGCCAGCAGCCAAGATAAACTTAACAGCACTGTCTATGGCTACACCTTC. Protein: CASSQDKLNSTVYGYTF.

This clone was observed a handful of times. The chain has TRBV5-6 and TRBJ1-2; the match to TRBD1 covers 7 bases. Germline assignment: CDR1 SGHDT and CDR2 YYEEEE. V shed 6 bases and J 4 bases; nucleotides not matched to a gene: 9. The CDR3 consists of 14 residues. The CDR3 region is CASNLETGFYGYTF. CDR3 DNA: TGTGCCAGCAACTTAGAGACAGGGTTCTATGGCTACACCTTC.

CDR3 bases: TGTGCCATCAGTACAGGGGGCATTCTAGGCTACACCTTC. Translating it yields CAISTGGILGYTF. This sequence joins TRBV10-3 and TRBJ1-2; 9 bases are a match to TRBD1. Germline lookup yields CDR1 ENHRY and CDR2 SYGVKD. V trimming: 5 bases; J trimming: 8 bases; junction bases outside the gene matches: 6. The CDR3 spans 13 residues.

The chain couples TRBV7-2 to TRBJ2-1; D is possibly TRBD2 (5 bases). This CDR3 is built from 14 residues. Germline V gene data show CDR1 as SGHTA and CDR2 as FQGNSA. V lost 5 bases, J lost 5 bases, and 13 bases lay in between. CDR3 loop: CASSLMTNNNEQFF. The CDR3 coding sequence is TGTGCCAGCAGCCTTATGACTAACAACAATGAGCAGTTCTTC.

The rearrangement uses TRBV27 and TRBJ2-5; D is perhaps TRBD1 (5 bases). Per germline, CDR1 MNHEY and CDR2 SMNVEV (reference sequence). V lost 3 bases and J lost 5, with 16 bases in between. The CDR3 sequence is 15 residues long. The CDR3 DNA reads TGTGCCAGCAGTTTGAACAGGAACCAGCTGGAGACCCAGTACTTC. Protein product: CASSLNRNQLETQYF.

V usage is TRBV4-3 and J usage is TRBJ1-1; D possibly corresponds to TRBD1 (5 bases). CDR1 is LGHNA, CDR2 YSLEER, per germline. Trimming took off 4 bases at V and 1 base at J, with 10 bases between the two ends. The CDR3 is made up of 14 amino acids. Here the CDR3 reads CASSPGGGNTEAFF. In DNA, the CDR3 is TGCGCCAGCAGCCCCGGGGGGGGGAACACTGAAGCTTTCTTT.

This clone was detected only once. Written as DNA, the CDR3 is TGTGCCAGCAGATCCCCGACTAGCGGAAGCTCCTACGAGCAGTACTTC. Amino acids: CASRSPTSGSSYEQYF. The genes are TRBV27 and TRBJ2-7; 9 bases are shared with TRBD2. Looked up from germline, CDR1 is MNHEY and CDR2 is SMNVEV (reference sequence). This CDR3 spans 16 amino acids. With V trimmed by 6 bases and J by 0 bases, 9 bases remained unmatched.

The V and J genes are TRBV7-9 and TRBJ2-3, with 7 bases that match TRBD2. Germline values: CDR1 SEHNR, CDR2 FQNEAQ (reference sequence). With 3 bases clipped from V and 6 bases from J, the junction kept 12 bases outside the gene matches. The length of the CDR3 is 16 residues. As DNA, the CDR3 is TGTGCCAGCAGCTTTGACCGGGGGGTGTCGGTGGATACGCAGTATTTT. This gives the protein CASSFDRGVSVDTQYF.

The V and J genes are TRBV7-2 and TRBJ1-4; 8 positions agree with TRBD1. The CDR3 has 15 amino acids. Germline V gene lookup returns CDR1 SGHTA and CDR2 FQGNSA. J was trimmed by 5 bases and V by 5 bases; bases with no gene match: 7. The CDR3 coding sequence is TGTGCCAGCAGCCGTTCAGGGGGCCAGAATGAAAAACTGTTTTTT. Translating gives CASSRSGGQNEKLFF.

The CDR3 region is CSVEAGSNQPQHF. The CDR3 DNA follows: TGCAGCGTTGAGGCAGGTAGCAATCAGCCCCAGCATTTT. The rearrangement links TRBV29-1 to TRBJ1-5; D not resolved. Trimming pared 3 bases from V and 0 bases from J, leaving 6 bases between. This CDR3 region has 13 residues. Germline V gives CDR1 SQVTM, CDR2 ANQGSEA.

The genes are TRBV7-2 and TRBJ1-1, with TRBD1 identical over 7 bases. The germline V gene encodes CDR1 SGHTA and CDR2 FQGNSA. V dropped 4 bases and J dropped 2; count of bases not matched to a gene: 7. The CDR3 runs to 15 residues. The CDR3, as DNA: TGTGCCAGCAGCTCGAACCGGGACAGAAACACTGAAGCTTTCTTT. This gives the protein CASSSNRDRNTEAFF.

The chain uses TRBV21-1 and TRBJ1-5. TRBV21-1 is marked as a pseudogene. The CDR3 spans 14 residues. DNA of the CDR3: TGTGCCAGCAGCTGCGGCCGGGGAAATCAGCCCCAGCATTTT. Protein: CASSCGRGNQPQHF.

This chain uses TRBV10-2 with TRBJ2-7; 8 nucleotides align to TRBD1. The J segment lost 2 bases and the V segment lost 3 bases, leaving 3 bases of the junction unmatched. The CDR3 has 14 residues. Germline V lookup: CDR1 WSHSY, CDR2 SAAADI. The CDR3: CASSDGRGPYEQYF. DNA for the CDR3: TGCGCCAGCAGTGACGGCAGGGGGCCCTACGAGCAGTACTTC.

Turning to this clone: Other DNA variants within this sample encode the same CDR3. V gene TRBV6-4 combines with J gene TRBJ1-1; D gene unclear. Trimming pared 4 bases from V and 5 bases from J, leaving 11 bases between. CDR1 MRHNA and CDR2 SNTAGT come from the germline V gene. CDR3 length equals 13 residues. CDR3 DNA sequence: TGTGCCAGCAGTGCCTACTTAACGACTGAAGCTTTCTTT. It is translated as CASSAYLTTEAFF.

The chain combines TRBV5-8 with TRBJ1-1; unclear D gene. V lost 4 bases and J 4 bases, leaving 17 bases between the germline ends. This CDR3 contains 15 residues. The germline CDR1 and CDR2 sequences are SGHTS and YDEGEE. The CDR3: CASSVYWLGSTEAFF. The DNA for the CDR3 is TGTGCCAGCAGCGTATATTGGTTAGGGAGCACTGAAGCTTTCTTT.

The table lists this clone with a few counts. The CDR3 reads CASSQGAPGEAFF. The CDR3, as DNA: TGTGCCAGCTCACAGGGGGCGCCCGGTGAAGCTTTCTTT. The V and J genes are TRBV18 and TRBJ1-1, with 7 bases lining up with TRBD1. This CDR3 has 13 amino acids. The V gene end was trimmed by 4 bases and the J gene end by 7 bases; junction bases not matched to a gene: 6. CDR1 is KGHSH and CDR2 is LQKENI in the germline V gene.

The CDR3 here is CASTPTSGGKIYEQYF. The CDR3 DNA is TGCGCCAGCACACCCACTAGCGGGGGAAAAATCTACGAGCAGTACTTC. This chain links TRBV10-1 with TRBJ2-7; 11 positions agree with TRBD2. The CDR3 length is 16 residues. Germline lookup yields CDR1 WNHNN and CDR2 SYGVQD (reference sequence). The V segment lost 7 bases and the J segment 3 bases; nucleotides outside the gene matches: 11.

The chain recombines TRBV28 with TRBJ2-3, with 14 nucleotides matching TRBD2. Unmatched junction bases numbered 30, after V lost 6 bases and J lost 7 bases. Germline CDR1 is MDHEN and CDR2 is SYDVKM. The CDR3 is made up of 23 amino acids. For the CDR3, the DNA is TGTGCCAGCAGCCGTGGTCTTCTCGGGGGCGGGGGGACTAGCGGGAGAGTTGCTCATACGCAGTATTTT. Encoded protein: CASSRGLLGGGGTSGRVAHTQYF.

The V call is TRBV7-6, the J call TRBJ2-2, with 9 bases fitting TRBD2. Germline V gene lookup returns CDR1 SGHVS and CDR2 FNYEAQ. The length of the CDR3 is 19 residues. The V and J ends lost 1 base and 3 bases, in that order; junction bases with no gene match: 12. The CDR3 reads CASSLVLGREGFDTGELFF. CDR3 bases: TGTGCCAGCAGCTTAGTGTTAGGGCGGGAGGGCTTTGACACCGGGGAGCTGTTTTTT.

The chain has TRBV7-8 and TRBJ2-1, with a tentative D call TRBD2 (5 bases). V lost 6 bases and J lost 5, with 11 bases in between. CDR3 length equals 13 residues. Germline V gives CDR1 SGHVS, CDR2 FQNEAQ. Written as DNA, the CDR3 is TGTGCCAGCAGGGTCGTGCGGGACAATGAGCAGTTCTTC. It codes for CASRVVRDNEQFF.

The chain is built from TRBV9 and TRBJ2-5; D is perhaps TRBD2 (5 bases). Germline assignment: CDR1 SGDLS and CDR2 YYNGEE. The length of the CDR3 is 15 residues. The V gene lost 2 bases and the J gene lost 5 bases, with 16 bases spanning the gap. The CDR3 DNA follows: TGTGCCAGCAGCGTCCAACCGGGGTTTGTGGAGACCCAGTACTTC. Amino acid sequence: CASSVQPGFVETQYF.

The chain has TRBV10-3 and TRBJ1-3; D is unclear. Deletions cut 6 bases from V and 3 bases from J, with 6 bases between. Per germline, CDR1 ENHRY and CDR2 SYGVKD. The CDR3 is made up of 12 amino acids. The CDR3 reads CAIRDYGNTIYF. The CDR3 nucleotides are TGTGCCATCAGGGACTATGGAAACACCATATATTTT.

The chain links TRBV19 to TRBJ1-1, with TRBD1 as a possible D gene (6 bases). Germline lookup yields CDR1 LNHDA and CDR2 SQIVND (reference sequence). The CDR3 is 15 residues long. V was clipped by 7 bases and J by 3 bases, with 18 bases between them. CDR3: CASTTGGGRDTEAFF. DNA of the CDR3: TGTGCCAGTACCACCGGGGGCGGGAGGGACACTGAAGCTTTCTTT.

The CDR3 nucleotides read TGTGCCAGCAGCTTAGGACAGGGGATCTACGAGCAGTACTTC. Translating it yields CASSLGQGIYEQYF. The gene calls are TRBV11-2 and TRBJ2-7, with TRBD1 matching 8 bases. This CDR3 spans 14 amino acids. V lost 1 base to trimming and J lost 3 bases; unmatched junction nucleotides: 2. Looked up from germline, CDR1 is SGHAT and CDR2 is FQNNGV.